This T cell receptor (beta chain) was identified in a study of cytomegalovirus exposure and HLA in healthy donors. Study-level points and caveats: In vitro confirmation showed a few CMV-associated chains to be CMV antigen specific.

The CDR3 is made up of 16 amino acids. V shed 3 bases and J shed 2 bases, with 15 bases lying between them. Germline CDR1 and CDR2: SNHLY and FYNNEI. Worth noting for this clone: The target antigen is unknown.

The table came from immunoSEQ multiplex PCR; TCRdb's copy has only in-frame clones and leaves some out. The table shows over 150,000 clones, with 70% to 90% occurring only once. Input material: PBMCs. J is TRBJ2-3 and V is TRBV2; weak D call: TRBD1 (5 bases). The receptor comes from a woman aged 18-29 years in good health and CMV-seronegative. The CDR3 coding sequence is TGTGCCAGCAGTGAGGATGGGGCAGTAACCACAGATACGCAGTATTTT. It encodes CASSEDGAVTTDTQYF.